This TCR beta chain was recovered during a study of T cell responses to AZD1222 COVID-19 vaccine (dated by TCRdb to about 2021). Notes on the research overall: TCR sequencing covered fewer than 250 trial participants: 200 to 220 given two doses of AZD1222 and about 26 given two doses of MenACWY control vaccine. Trial participants were enrolled by age into subgroups of 18-55, 56-69 and 70-plus years, and around 150, 29 and 61 TCR-sequenced participants, respectively, were included in these subgroups.

This specimen's time point label, interpreted: about 28 days (+/-7) after the second vaccine dose. AZD1222 recipients with second doses at about 4 weeks or about 12 weeks were pooled, because spike-specific TCR depth and breadth did not differ between schedules. Samples from vaccinated people were obtained from the UK trials COV001 and COV002, which included a single-blind randomized controlled phase 2/3 trial of AZD1222 (ChAdOx1 nCoV-19) in healthy adults. For TCRbeta chain sequencing, PBMC samples were collected from trial participants at day 0 and at day 28 after the second dose. The germline V and J ends show losses of 5 bases and 5 bases respectively, and no gene match explains 14 bases of the junction. The cysteine opens and the phenylalanine closes a CDR3 of 17 amino acids. Only the CDR3 DNA stays, 51 bases, in frame from base 1. CDR1 and CDR2 are drawn from the germline V gene: SGHVS, FNYEAQ.

Concerning this clone: There is no known antigen for this receptor. No much larger clone is present one base from it, and per-base qualities are unavailable.

Findings and caveats that apply to the study as a whole: The 56-69-year group was small, and its depth increase did not reach significance, likely because of low power. After two AZD1222 doses, spike-specific TCR breadth and depth were significantly higher than at day 0 and than in MenACWY recipients. Because no day 14 peak-response samples were available, the repertoires could be characterized only after the peak T cell response. Reportedly, close to half of the unique spike-specific TCRs recognized epitopes lying outside the regions that are mutated in the B.1.351 and B.1.1.7 variants. Participants were mostly white British, with more females than males. The authors suggested clonal diversity may have been underestimated. CD4 TCRs associated with the vaccine covered the entire spike protein, and the dominant responses were in regions 160-218 and 743-854. Conclusions about previously exposed vaccinees are limited, since just six AZD1222 recipients were seropositive for SARS-CoV-2 at baseline.

The CDR3 regions of human TCRbeta chains were analyzed by immunosequencing. As for the original processing: Repertoire TCRs were matched against a reference library of SARS-CoV-2-specific TCRs generated with the MIRA antigen-specificity platform. Breadth was defined as the fraction of unique TCRs that were SARS-CoV-2-associated, and depth was defined as the fraction of total T cells that were SARS-CoV-2-associated. Using the MIRA data, each spike-specific TCR was assigned both to the spike region to which the TCR was reactive and to a CD4 or CD8 class. Log10-transformed breadth and depth values were compared by one-way ANOVA with Sidak's multiple comparisons tests. This immuneACCESS table, as held by TCRdb, lists in-frame sequences with V and J called but not all clones. Of the missing ones, under half trace to an unresolved V gene in checked studies; the others have no known cause. V, J and clone size are taken as reported in that table, and D and trimming were inferred from the DNA itself. A total of 75,000 or so clones appear in this sample, 75% to 95% of them only once. The ten largest make up around 30% of the sample.

The chain joins TRBV7-6 to TRBJ1-1, with TRBD1 identical over 10 junction bases. The source is an adult who received the AZD1222 COVID-19 vaccine. The sample consisted of peripheral blood, taken 28 days after the second AZD1222 dose. The DNA reads as follows: TGTGCCAGCAGCCATCACCACGGGACAGGGGTAGGGACTGAAGCTTTCTTT. It encodes CASSHHHGTGVGTEAFF.